These T cell receptor beta chains were read from a single sample in a study of control samples from healthy donors and cancer patients. The repertoire was sequenced with immunoSEQ multiplex PCR; TCRdb's copy has only in-frame clones and lacks some. The sample has over 150,000 clones, 90% to 95% seen once; the top ten hold 1.4% to 1.5%. Input material: blood. These receptors were collected from a man younger than 35 in good health. Each CDR3 is given with its conserved first and last residue. A D gene is named only where the DNA matches it firmly. Size tells how often a clone was seen (once, few, many) or the class of an expanded clone, and some rows leave it out.

length	J	D	size	V	DNA	CDR3
12	TRBJ2-3	NA	NA	TRBV2	TGTACCGGAAGGTCTAGCACAGATACGCAGTATTTT	CTGRSSTDTQYF
14	TRBJ1-6	NA	NA	TRBV7-2	TGTGCCAGCAGCTTAGTGCGGTCTAATTCACCCCTCCACTTT	CASSLVRSNSPLHF
10	TRBJ1-1	NA	NA	TRBV2	TGTGCCAGCATGGCCCCTGAAGCTTTCTTT	CASMAPEAFF
13	TRBJ1-2	NA	NA	TRBV9	TGTGCCAGCAGCGTAGTTTCCGGGGGCGGTCCGGAATTC	CASSVVSGGGPEF
13	TRBJ1-5	NA	NA	TRBV4-1	TGCGCCAGCAGTTTGGCGTTCAATCAGCCCCAGCATTTT	CASSLAFNQPQHF
23	TRBJ1-1	TRBD1	NA	TRBV3-1/TRBV3-2	TGTGCCAGCAGCCAAGAGACTGGCCGCGGGACAGCGGGTTGGGGTGACATGAACACTGAAGCTTTCTTT	CASSQETGRGTAGWGDMNTEAFF
14	TRBJ2-2	NA	NA	TRBV6-2/TRBV6-3	TGTGCCAGCAGTTACTCGAGCGACCCCGGGGAGCTGTTTTTT	CASSYSSDPGELFF
10	TRBJ2-7	NA	once	TRBV6-5	TGTGCCTCAGCCCGAGGGACGGTGTACTTC	CASARGTVYF
14	TRBJ1-1	NA	NA	TRBV6-2/TRBV6-3	TGTGCCAGCAGTTACTGGGGGGTTGGGTCTGAAGCTTTCTTT	CASSYWGVGSEAFF
16	TRBJ1-5	NA	NA	TRBV12-5	TGTGCTAGTGGTTTGGAGGGTTGGGGGGACAATCAGCCCCAGCATTTT	CASGLEGWGDNQPQHF
14	TRBJ2-7	NA	NA	TRBV24-1	TGTGCCACCAGTAGCTGGACAAGGCCCTACGAGCAGTACTTC	CATSSWTRPYEQYF
17	TRBJ2-1	NA	NA	TRBV5-1	TGCGCCAGCAGCTTGTTTTGGATGAAAAGTCGACCCAATGAGCAGTTCTTC	CASSLFWMKSRPNEQFF
16	TRBJ1-6	NA	few	TRBV6-6	TGTGCCAGCATCTACTCCCATGGGGTTGGGGATTCACCCCTCCACTTT	CASIYSHGVGDSPLHF
10	TRBJ2-7	NA	NA	TRBV12-5	TGTGCTAGTGGGGCCTACGAGCAGTACTTC	CASGAYEQYF
13	TRBJ2-7	NA	NA	TRBV6-5	TGTGCCAGCGACCGGGGCCGGACCTACGAGCAGTACTTC	CASDRGRTYEQYF
15	TRBJ1-6	NA	NA	TRBV5-1	TGCGCCAGCAGCTCCCGGGATTTCGTTAATTCACCCCTCCACTTT	CASSSRDFVNSPLHF
13	TRBJ2-3	NA	NA	TRBV6-4	TGTGCCAGCAGTGCCAGTAGAACAGATACGCAGTATTTT	CASSASRTDTQYF
19	TRBJ1-5	TRBD1	few	TRBV12-5	TGTGCTAGTGGTTTGGTACAAGACGGACAGGGGGCCTCCAATCAGCCCCAGCATTTT	CASGLVQDGQGASNQPQHF
18	TRBJ1-3	NA	NA	TRBV3-1/TRBV3-2	TGTGCCAGCAGCCAAGGAGCCGGAGGCGTGATCTCTGGAAACACCATATATTTT	CASSQGAGGVISGNTIYF
13	TRBJ2-3	NA	NA	TRBV5-5	TGTGCCAGCAGCCCCTCGGGCCCAGATACGCAGTATTTT	CASSPSGPDTQYF
14	TRBJ1-4	NA	NA	TRBV2	TGTGCCAGCAGTGATAAGGGGTTAACTGAAAAACTGTTTTTT	CASSDKGLTEKLFF
16	TRBJ2-2	NA	NA	TRBV5-1	TGCGCCAGCAGCTTGGTGGGGGGACAGAACACCGGGGAGCTGTTTTTT	CASSLVGGQNTGELFF
18	TRBJ1-5	TRBD1	NA	TRBV24-1	TGTGCCACCAGTGATTTGACGGGACAGGGGAGGAGAAGTCAGCCCCAGCATTTT	CATSDLTGQGRRSQPQHF
12	TRBJ1-1	NA	NA	TRBV19	TGTGCCACCGGGACGGGGAACACTGAAGCTTTCTTT	CATGTGNTEAFF
14	TRBJ1-4	NA	NA	TRBV30	TGTGCCTGGAGTGTAGGTGGGGGCCGCGAAAAACTGTTTTTT	CAWSVGGGREKLFF
12	TRBJ1-4	NA	NA	TRBV2	TGTGCCAGCAGTGAACGGGAGAGCAAACTGTTTTTT	CASSERESKLFF
14	TRBJ2-5	NA	NA	TRBV4-2	TGTGCCAGCAGCCAAGATTACAGAGGAGAGACCCAGTACTTC	CASSQDYRGETQYF
16	TRBJ2-5	NA	once	TRBV19	TGTGCCAGTATGTCGACCGGGGGTATGGACGCAGAGACCCAGTACTTC	CASMSTGGMDAETQYF
17	TRBJ2-6	NA	NA	TRBV3-1/TRBV3-2	TGTGCCAGCAGCCCGACACTGGCTCACTCTGGGGCCAACGTCCTGACTTTC	CASSPTLAHSGANVLTF
15	TRBJ1-4	NA	NA	TRBV9	TGTGCCAGCAGCGTAGCGGGGGGATTTAATGAAAAACTGTTTTTT	CASSVAGGFNEKLFF
15	TRBJ1-3	NA	NA	TRBV3-1/TRBV3-2	TGTGCCAGCAGCCAAGCCGATCGGTGGGGAAACACCATATATTTT	CASSQADRWGNTIYF
12	TRBJ2-5	TRBD1	NA	TRBV3-1/TRBV3-2	TGTGCCGTCGGCGGGACAGGGGAGACCCAGTACTTC	CAVGGTGETQYF
15	TRBJ1-5	TRBD1	NA	TRBV3-1/TRBV3-2	TGTGCCAGCAGCCAAGATCGACAGGGGGGTCAGCCCCAGCATTTT	CASSQDRQGGQPQHF
16	TRBJ1-6	TRBD1	NA	TRBV30	TGTGCCTGGACCGGCGGGACAGGGGGATTTAGTTCACCCCTCCACTTT	CAWTGGTGGFSSPLHF
15	TRBJ1-5	NA	NA	TRBV5-6	TGTGCCAGTACTACCTGGGGGGACAGCAATCAGCCCCAGCATTTT	CASTTWGDSNQPQHF
13	TRBJ2-3	NA	NA	TRBV2	TGTGCCAGCAGTGAGGGGTCGGGGGATACGCAGTATTTT	CASSEGSGDTQYF
18	TRBJ2-3	TRBD2	NA	TRBV4-2	TGTGCCAGCAGCCAAGACCCCTATGGGGGGGGAGTTACAGATACGCAGTATTTT	CASSQDPYGGGVTDTQYF
14	TRBJ1-4	NA	NA	TRBV29-1	TGCAGCGTGGAGGGGGGTGACGGTCGTGAAAAACTGTTTTTT	CSVEGGDGREKLFF
13	TRBJ2-7	TRBD1	NA	TRBV25-1	TGTGCCAGCAGTCAGGGACAGACCTACGAGCAGTACTTC	CASSQGQTYEQYF
16	TRBJ1-5	TRBD1	NA	TRBV6-6	TGTGCCAGCAGCTACAACAGGGGGTTTAGCAATCAGCCCCAGCATTTT	CASSYNRGFSNQPQHF
14	TRBJ2-3	NA	NA	TRBV9	TGTGCCAGCAGCGAAGGGGAGATCACAGATACGCAGTATTTT	CASSEGEITDTQYF
17	TRBJ1-5	NA	NA	TRBV19	TGTGCCAGTAGTATAGCCGTCGGGGGGAAGGTGAAGCAGCCCCAGCATTTT	CASSIAVGGKVKQPQHF
15	TRBJ1-4	TRBD1	NA	TRBV6-5	TGTGCCAGCAGTTCAGGAGGGACAGGGGGAGAAAAACTGTTTTTT	CASSSGGTGGEKLFF
15	TRBJ1-2	TRBD1	once	TRBV7-9	TGTGCCAGCAGCTTAGTCTCTACAGGGGTCGAAGGCTACACCTTC	CASSLVSTGVEGYTF
13	TRBJ1-3	NA	NA	TRBV30	TGTGCCTGGAGTGTACAACCTGGAAACACCATATATTTT	CAWSVQPGNTIYF
11	TRBJ1-2	NA	NA	TRBV28	TGTGCCAGCAGTTCCAGATATGGCTACACCTTC	CASSSRYGYTF
14	TRBJ1-1	NA	NA	TRBV5-8	TGTGCCAGCAGCTTGCGACGGCCGAACACTGAAGCTTTCTTT	CASSLRRPNTEAFF
16	TRBJ2-3	TRBD1	NA	TRBV7-9	TGTGCCAGCAGCTGGCGGACAGGGGTCAGCACAGATACGCAGTATTTT	CASSWRTGVSTDTQYF
15	TRBJ2-1	NA	NA	TRBV3-1/TRBV3-2	TGTGCCAGCAGCCAAGTGTTGCAGGCTAACAATGAGCAGTTCTTC	CASSQVLQANNEQFF
14	TRBJ2-2	NA	NA	TRBV5-6	TGTGCCAGCAGGGAACTTACGAACACCGGGGAGCTGTTTTTT	CASRELTNTGELFF